In this sample, the clone carrying this TCR beta chain turned up many times. Its cognate antigen is unknown. V lost 6 bases to trimming and J lost 7 bases; unmatched junction nucleotides: 11. This CDR3 is built from 15 residues. In germline, CDR1 is MDHEN, CDR2 SYDVKM. TCR beta CDR3 regions were amplified from RNA transcripts. Using the HTBI primer set, a first-round RT-PCR was run on the TCR CDR3. MiXCR, applied by TCRdb to the multiplex PCR reads, yields one record per CDR3 protein. Found here are approximately 260,000 distinct CDR3 sequences, 13% to 15% of them singletons; the top ten hold roughly 30%. The entry originates in a study of T cells in Graves' hyperthyroidism and ophthalmopathy. Study-wide points: Appearing also in blood were most of the thyroid clonotypes expanded above 0.001.

The gene calls are TRBV28 and TRBJ2-1, with 8 bases aligning to TRBD2. Specimen: blood. The receptor's source is a woman between 50 and 59 years old with Graves' hyperthyroidism that later progressed to Graves' ophthalmopathy. The CDR3 is CASSRPGGTGNEQFF. In DNA form, the CDR3 reads TGTGCCAGCAGCCGGCCGGGGGGGACGGGAAATGAGCAGTTCTTC.